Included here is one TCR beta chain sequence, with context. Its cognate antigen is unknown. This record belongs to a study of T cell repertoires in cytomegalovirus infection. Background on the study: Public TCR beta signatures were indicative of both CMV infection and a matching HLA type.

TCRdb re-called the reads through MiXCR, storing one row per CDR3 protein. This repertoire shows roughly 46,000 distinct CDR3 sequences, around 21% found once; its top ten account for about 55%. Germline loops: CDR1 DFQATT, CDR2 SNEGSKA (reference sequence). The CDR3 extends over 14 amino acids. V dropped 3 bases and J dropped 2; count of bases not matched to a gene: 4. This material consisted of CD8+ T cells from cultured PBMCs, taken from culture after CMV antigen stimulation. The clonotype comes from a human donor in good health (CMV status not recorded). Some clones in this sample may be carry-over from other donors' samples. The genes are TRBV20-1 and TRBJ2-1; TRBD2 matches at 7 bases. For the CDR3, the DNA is TGCAGTGCTAGCCTAGCGGTAACCTACAATGAGCAGTTCTTC. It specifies CSASLAVTYNEQFF.